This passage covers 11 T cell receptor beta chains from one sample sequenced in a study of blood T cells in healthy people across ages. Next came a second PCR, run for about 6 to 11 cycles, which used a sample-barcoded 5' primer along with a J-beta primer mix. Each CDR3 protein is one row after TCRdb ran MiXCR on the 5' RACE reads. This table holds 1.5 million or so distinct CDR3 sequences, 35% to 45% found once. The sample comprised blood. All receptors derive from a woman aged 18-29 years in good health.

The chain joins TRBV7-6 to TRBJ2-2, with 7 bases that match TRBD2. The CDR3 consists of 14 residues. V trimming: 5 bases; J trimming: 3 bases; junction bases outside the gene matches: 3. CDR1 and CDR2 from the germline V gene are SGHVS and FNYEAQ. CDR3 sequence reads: CASSAGVYTGELFF. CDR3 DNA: TGTGCCAGCAGCGCGGGGGTGTACACCGGGGAGCTGTTTTTT.

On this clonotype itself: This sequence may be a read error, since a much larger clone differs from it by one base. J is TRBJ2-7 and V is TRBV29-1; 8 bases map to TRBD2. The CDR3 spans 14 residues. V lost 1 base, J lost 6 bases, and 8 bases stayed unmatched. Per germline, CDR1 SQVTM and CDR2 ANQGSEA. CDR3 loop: CSVEVAGLRREQYF. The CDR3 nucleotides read TGCAGCGTTGAAGTAGCGGGACTGCGGCGCGAGCAGTACTTC.

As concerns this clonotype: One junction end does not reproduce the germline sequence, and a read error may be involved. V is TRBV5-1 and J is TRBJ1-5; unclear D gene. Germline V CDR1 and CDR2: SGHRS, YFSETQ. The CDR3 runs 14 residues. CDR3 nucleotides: TGCACCAGCAGCTTCTCGTATAGCAATCAGCCCCAGCATTTT. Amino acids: CTSSFSYSNQPQHF.

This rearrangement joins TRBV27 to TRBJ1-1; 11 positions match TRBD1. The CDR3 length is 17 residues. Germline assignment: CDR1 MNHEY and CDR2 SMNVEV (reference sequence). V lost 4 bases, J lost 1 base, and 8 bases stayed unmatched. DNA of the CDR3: TGTGCCAGCAGTTCCTCGGGGACAGGGGGGAGGAACACTGAAGCTTTCTTT. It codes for CASSSSGTGGRNTEAFF.

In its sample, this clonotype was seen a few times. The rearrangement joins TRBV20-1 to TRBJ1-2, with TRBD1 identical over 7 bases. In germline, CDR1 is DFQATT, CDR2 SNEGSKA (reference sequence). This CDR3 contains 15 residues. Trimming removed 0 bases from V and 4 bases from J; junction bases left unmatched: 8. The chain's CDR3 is CSAREVDRAGYGYTF. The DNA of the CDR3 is TGCAGTGCTAGAGAGGTCGACAGGGCGGGCTATGGCTACACCTTC.

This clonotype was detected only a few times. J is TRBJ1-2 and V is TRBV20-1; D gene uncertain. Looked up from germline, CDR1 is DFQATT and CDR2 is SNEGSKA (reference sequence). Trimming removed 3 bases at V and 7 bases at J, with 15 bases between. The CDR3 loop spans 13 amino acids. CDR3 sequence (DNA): TGCAGTGCTAGCAAGGGTGGGCCGGGTGGCTACACCTTC. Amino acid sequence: CSASKGGPGGYTF.

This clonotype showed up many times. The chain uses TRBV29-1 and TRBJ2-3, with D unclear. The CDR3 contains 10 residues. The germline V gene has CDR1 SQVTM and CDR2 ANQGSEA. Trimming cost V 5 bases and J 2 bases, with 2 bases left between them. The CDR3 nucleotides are TGCAGCGTTCTCACAGATACGCAGTATTTT. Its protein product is CSVLTDTQYF.

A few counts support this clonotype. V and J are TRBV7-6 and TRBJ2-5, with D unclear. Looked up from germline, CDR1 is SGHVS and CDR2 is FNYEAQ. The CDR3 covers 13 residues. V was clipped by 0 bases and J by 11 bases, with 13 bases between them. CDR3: CASSLADPNEQYF. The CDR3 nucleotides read TGTGCCAGCAGCTTAGCTGACCCCAATGAGCAGTACTTC.

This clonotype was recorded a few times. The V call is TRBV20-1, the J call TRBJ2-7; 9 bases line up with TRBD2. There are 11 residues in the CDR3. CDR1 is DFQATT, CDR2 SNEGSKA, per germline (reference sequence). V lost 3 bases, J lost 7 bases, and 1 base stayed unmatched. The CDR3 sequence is CSARTSGEQYF. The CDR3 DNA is TGCAGTGCTAGGACTAGCGGTGAGCAGTACTTC.

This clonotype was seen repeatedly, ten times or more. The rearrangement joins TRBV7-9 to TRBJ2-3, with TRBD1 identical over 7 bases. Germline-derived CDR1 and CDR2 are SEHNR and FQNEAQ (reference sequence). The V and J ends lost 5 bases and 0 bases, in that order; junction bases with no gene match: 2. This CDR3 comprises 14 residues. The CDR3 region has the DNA TGTGCCAGCAGCCCGGGACAGAGCACAGATACGCAGTATTTT. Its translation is CASSPGQSTDTQYF.

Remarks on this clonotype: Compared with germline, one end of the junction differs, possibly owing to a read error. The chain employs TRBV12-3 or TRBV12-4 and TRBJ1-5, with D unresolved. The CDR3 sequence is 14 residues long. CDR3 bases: TGTGCCAGCAGTACTACATCGGTTGATCAGCCCCAGCGTTTT. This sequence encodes CASSTTSVDQPQRF.